This T cell receptor (beta chain) was found in a study of pediatric ulcerative colitis (dated by TCRdb to between 2018 and 2021). Background on the whole study: Several ulcerative colitis patients had pancolitis and two had left-sided colitis, with histology consistent with ulcerative colitis in all. From roughly 9 newly diagnosed, treatment-naive pediatric ulcerative colitis patients and a few non-IBD control children, paired blood and rectal samples were collected. By Pediatric Ulcerative Colitis Activity Index, a couple of patients had mild disease, several had moderate disease and three had acute severe colitis. Study-wide findings and limitations: For technical reasons, substantially fewer templates were yielded by the blood samples of two patients, and these blood samples were excluded from blood-rectal overlap analysis. The healthy control group was small, consisting of only four individuals. Repertoires were derived from total lymphocyte DNA, so rare subsets such as regulatory T cells may have patterns not reflected. Two rectal CDR3 clonotypes were detected in all ulcerative colitis patients and were not detected in any of the controls. Clonal overlap between a subject's own blood and rectum was significantly greater in ulcerative colitis patients than in controls, which suggests more T cell trafficking to inflamed tissue. Features of the rectal repertoire distinguished controls, mild-moderate colitis patients and acute severe colitis patients, and in acute severe colitis, rectal diversity was reduced because of clonal expansions.

Through the immunoSEQ TRB Survey service, multiplex V and J primers were used to amplify rearranged CDR3 beta regions from genomic DNA. To keep sequencing depth equal across samples, survey-level depth of up to 500,000 reads per sample was applied. The libraries were purified, combined into pools and sequenced with Illumina technology. The authors processed their data as follows. Productive clonality, sample overlap, pairwise scatters, CDR3 beta length, V/D/J gene usage and productiveness were assessed with immunoSEQ online tools. Calculated diversity was defined as the number of unique rearrangements divided by total templates times 100, and Shannon and Simpson indices were additionally computed. For principal component analysis, Z-score normalized data were analyzed with the R prcomp function and the ggbiplot package. Blood-rectal clonal overlap within each subject was quantified with Morisita's index. The immuneACCESS repertoire file appears here via TCRdb, limited to in-frame rearrangements. These files lack a portion of the clones; in checked studies, under half of the deficit traces to unresolved V genes, and the cause of the others is not known. D and trimming were read from the DNA, whereas the V and J calls and clone size are those reported in that table. The sample includes about 36,000 clones, with less than 85% observed a single time. Of the sample, roughly 23% is held by the ten largest clones.

Remarks on this clone: What this receptor recognizes is not known. Base-call qualities are not available, and no considerably larger clone is one nucleotide away.

Ulcerative colitis patients had received no immunosuppressive medication before the diagnostic colonoscopy. Blood was sampled at the time of the colonoscopy. The Wizard kit (Promega) was used to extract genomic DNA from blood and intestinal samples. This TCR was recovered from a girl aged 5-17 years with moderate ulcerative colitis. Sequenced material: blood.

At the DNA level, the sequence is TGTGCCTGGAGTGTGCGTCAGATCTACGAGCAGTACTTC. This gives the protein CAWSVRQIYEQYF. The chain is made from TRBV30 and TRBJ2-7; too little of a D gene remains to name it. V sheds 0 bases and J sheds 3 bases, leaving 9 bases between their ends. Per the germline V gene (reference sequence), GTSNPN is the CDR1 and SVGIG is the CDR2. Including the terminal cysteine and phenylalanine, the CDR3 comprises 13 residues. The read is trimmed to its CDR3 DNA, 39 bases read in frame from base 1. Supplemented by the reference TRBV30 and TRBJ2-7 proteins around the CDR3, the complete variable domain is SQTIHQWPATLVQPVGSPLSLECTVEGTSNPNLYWYRQAAGRGLQLLFYSVGIGQISSEVPQNLSASRPQDRQFILSSKKLLLSDSGFYLCAWSVRQIYEQYFGPGTRLTVT.